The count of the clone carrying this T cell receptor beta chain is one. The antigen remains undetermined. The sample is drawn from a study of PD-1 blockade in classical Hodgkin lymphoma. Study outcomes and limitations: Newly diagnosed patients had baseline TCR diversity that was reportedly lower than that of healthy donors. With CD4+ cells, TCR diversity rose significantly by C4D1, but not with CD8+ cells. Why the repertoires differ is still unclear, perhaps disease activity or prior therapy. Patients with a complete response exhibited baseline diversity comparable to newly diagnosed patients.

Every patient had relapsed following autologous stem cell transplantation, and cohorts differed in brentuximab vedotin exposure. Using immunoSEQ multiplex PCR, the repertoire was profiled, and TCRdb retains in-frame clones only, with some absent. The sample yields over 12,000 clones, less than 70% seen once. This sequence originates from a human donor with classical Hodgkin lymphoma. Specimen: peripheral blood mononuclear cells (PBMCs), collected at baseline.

The CDR3 loop is CAIAGFNQPQHF. The CDR3 DNA sequence: TGTGCCATCGCGGGTTTCAATCAGCCCCAGCATTTT. The J gene is TRBJ1-5, the V gene TRBV28; no definite D call. Looked up from germline, CDR1 is MDHEN and CDR2 is SYDVKM. Trimming pared 10 bases from V and 3 bases from J, leaving 10 bases between. This CDR3 is built from 12 residues.